The clone carrying this T cell receptor beta chain is a singleton in its sample. The record originates from a study of blood T cell repertoires in COVID-19. At the level of the study: The study drew acute and convalescent COVID-19 samples from the United States, Italy and Spain. PBMCs, B-cell-depleted T cells, or T cells provided the cDNA or gDNA that made up the material.

Authors' processing steps: Estimates of nucleated cell counts were drawn from the amplification of reference gene primers. Here immunoSEQ multiplex PCR was the method, and the copy in TCRdb shows in-frame clones only, minus some. For V, J and clone size, that table is used; D and trimming come from the DNA. The table includes over 95,000 clones, roughly 81% detected once. The CDR3 is 14 residues long. Germline V gives CDR1 LGHDT, CDR2 YNNKEL (reference sequence). V shed 4 bases and J shed 6 bases, with 13 bases lying between them. The TCR comes from a human donor in a cohort sampled during active COVID-19. The specimen was peripheral blood. This chain links TRBV3-1 (or the pseudogene TRBV3-2) with TRBJ2-1; possibly TRBD2 for D (5 bases). The CDR3 loop is CASSPSWTSNEQFF. The CDR3 nucleotides are TGTGCCAGCAGCCCATCTTGGACTTCCAATGAGCAGTTCTTC.